The 24 T cell receptor beta chains listed next were all sequenced from one sample in a study of T cells in narcolepsy. This table comes from immunoSEQ multiplex PCR, and its TCRdb copy is limited to in-frame clones, with some not included. This table has around 34,000 clones, 79% appearing once. Sequencing was done on a sample of memory (CD45RA-) CD4+ T cells from blood. The receptor set was obtained from a human donor in good health.

The chain carries TRBV7-9 and TRBJ1-1, with D unresolved. Germline V gene lookup returns CDR1 SEHNR and CDR2 FQNEAQ (reference sequence). The CDR3 extends over 14 amino acids. Trimming removed 10 bases at V and 1 base at J, with 16 bases between. CDR3: CAIEMGGTNTEAFF. Written as DNA, the CDR3 is TGTGCCATCGAAATGGGCGGCACGAACACTGAAGCTTTCTTT. Using reference TRBV7-9 and TRBJ1-1 for the parts outside the CDR3, the full variable domain is DTGVSQNPRHKITKRGQNVTFRCDPISEHNRLYWYRQTLGQGPEFLTYFQNEAQLEKSRLLSDRFSAERPKGSFSTLEIQRTEQGDSAMYLCAIEMGGTNTEAFFGQGTRLTVV.

The rearrangement uses TRBV6-6 and TRBJ1-1; D call uncertain. Trimming pared 6 bases from V and 2 bases from J, leaving 16 bases between. CDR3 length: 15 residues. Germline CDR1 and CDR2: MNHNY and SVGAGI (reference sequence). Here the CDR3 DNA reads TGTGCCAGCAGCGAGCGACGGGCCCGCAACACTGAAGCTTTCTTT. Its translation is CASSERRARNTEAFF.

The chain is built from TRBV6-5 and TRBJ2-7, with D tentatively TRBD1 or TRBD2 (5 bases each). The germline V gene encodes CDR1 MNHEY and CDR2 SVGAGI. The ends were cut back, 6 bases at V and 0 bases at J, with 15 bases in the middle. The length of the CDR3 is 15 residues. CDR3 sequence (DNA): TGTGCCAGCAGCCCGGGACGGGGCTTCTCCTACGAGCAGTACTTC. Translated, it gives CASSPGRGFSYEQYF.

This rearrangement joins TRBV9 to TRBJ1-5; D is ambiguous. CDR1 and CDR2 from the germline V gene are SGDLS and YYNGEE. V dropped 0 bases and J dropped 3 bases, with 10 bases sitting between them. This CDR3 is built from 15 residues. The CDR3 loop is CASSVGSSDNQPQHF. The DNA for the CDR3 is TGTGCCAGCAGCGTAGGAAGCAGCGACAATCAGCCCCAGCATTTT.

The J gene is TRBJ1-3, the V gene TRBV19; a possible D gene is TRBD1 (6 bases). The V gene lost 0 bases and the J gene lost 2 bases, with 20 bases spanning the gap. The CDR3 length is 19 residues. Germline V lookup: CDR1 LNHDA, CDR2 SQIVND (reference sequence). The CDR3: CASSIDQRAGQRTGNTIYF. DNA of the CDR3: TGTGCCAGTAGTATAGATCAGAGGGCAGGACAGAGGACTGGAAACACCATATATTTT.

V usage is TRBV19 and J usage is TRBJ2-5; tentative D call: TRBD1 (5 bases). The CDR3 spans 14 residues. V dropped 6 bases and J dropped 4 bases, with 15 bases sitting between them. The germline V gene has CDR1 LNHDA and CDR2 SQIVND (reference sequence). The CDR3, as DNA: TGTGCCAGTAGCTGGGGCAGGGCTGGAGAGACCCAGTACTTC. Encoded protein: CASSWGRAGETQYF. The entire variable domain, with the rest obtained from reference TRBV19 and TRBJ2-5, is as follows: DGGITQSPKYLFRKEGQNVTLSCEQNLNHDAMYWYRQDPGQGLRLIYYSQIVNDFQKGDIAEGYSVSREKKESFPLTVTSAQKNPTAFYLCASSWGRAGETQYFGPGTRLLVL.

As regards this clone: The sample contains more than one DNA sequence encoding this CDR3. This chain uses TRBV9 with TRBJ2-5, with no clear D. Per germline, CDR1 SGDLS and CDR2 YYNGEE. This CDR3 spans 13 amino acids. V was trimmed by 3 bases and J by 3 bases, leaving 9 bases between them. The CDR3 loop reads CASSGSSEETQYF. The CDR3 DNA sequence: TGTGCCAGCAGCGGGTCGTCCGAAGAGACCCAGTACTTC. Looking up the rest from reference TRBV9 and TRBJ2-5 gives the full variable domain: DSGVTQTPKHLITATGQRVTLRCSPRSGDLSVYWYQQSLDQGLQFLIQYYNGEERAKGNILERFSAQQFPDLHSELNLSSLELGDSALYFCASSGSSEETQYFGPGTRLLVL.

This chain joins TRBV2 and TRBJ2-2; D is ambiguous. Per germline, CDR1 SNHLY and CDR2 FYNNEI. With 6 bases removed from V and 5 bases from J, the gap between germline ends came to 13 bases. This CDR3 comprises 14 residues. The CDR3 DNA is TGTGCCAGCAGCCAGAAACTTTCGACCGGGGAGCTGTTTTTT. Amino acid sequence: CASSQKLSTGELFF.

The chain joins TRBV7-2 to TRBJ1-1; weak D call: TRBD1 (6 bases). CDR1 is SGHTA and CDR2 is FQGNSA in the germline V gene. The ends were cut back, 5 bases at V and 7 bases at J, with 29 bases in the middle. CDR3 length equals 18 residues. In nucleotides, the CDR3 is TGTGCCAGCAGCCCACACCCATTTGGGGGGGCGAAGGCGGATGAAGCTTTCTTT. Protein: CASSPHPFGGAKADEAFF.

The chain links TRBV13 to TRBJ2-3; a weak D match, TRBD2 (5 bases). CDR3 size: 16 residues. Germline-derived CDR1 and CDR2 are PRHDT and FYEKMQ (reference sequence). V was clipped by 5 bases and J by 0 bases, with 15 bases between them. The CDR3 loop is CASSRKIAYSTDTQYF. The CDR3 DNA is TGTGCCAGCAGCCGAAAGATAGCGTATAGCACAGATACGCAGTATTTT.

A few counts support this clone. This could be a read error, since a much larger clone is one nucleotide away. The V gene is TRBV30, the J gene TRBJ2-7, with D perhaps TRBD1 or TRBD2 (5 bases each). CDR1 and CDR2 from the germline V gene are GTSNPN and SVGIG (reference sequence). The CDR3 extends over 17 amino acids. Trimming removed 5 bases at V and 2 bases at J, with 25 bases between. CDR3: CAWPDGAAGVWPYEQYF. In nucleotides, the CDR3 is TGTGCCTGGCCCGACGGGGCAGCCGGGGTTTGGCCCTACGAGCAGTACTTC. Full variable domain (rest looked up from reference TRBV30 and TRBJ2-7): SQTIHQWPATLVQPVGSPLSLECTVEGTSNPNLYWYRQAAGRGLQLLFYSVGIGQISSEVPQNLSASRPQDRQFILSSKKLLLSDSGFYLCAWPDGAAGVWPYEQYFGPGTRLTVT.

The chain couples TRBV6-5 to TRBJ1-2; unclear D gene. The germline V gene encodes CDR1 MNHEY and CDR2 SVGAGI. The V gene lost 6 bases and the J gene lost 7 bases, with 15 bases spanning the gap. This CDR3 has 13 amino acids. The CDR3 DNA is TGTGCCAGCAGCCCCCGGGCCACGGTTGGCTACACCTTC. Translating gives CASSPRATVGYTF.

The rearrangement links TRBV5-1 to TRBJ2-2; 7 nucleotides align to TRBD2. This CDR3 is built from 16 residues. CDR1 and CDR2 from the germline V gene are SGHRS and YFSETQ. V trimming: 1 base; J trimming: 7 bases; junction bases outside the gene matches: 10. The CDR3 DNA is TGCGCCAGCAGCTTGAATGAGGGAGGGCCCAGCGGGGAGCTGTTTTTT. Protein sequence: CASSLNEGGPSGELFF.

The rearrangement links TRBV6-1 to TRBJ2-7; D call uncertain. This CDR3 has 15 residues. Trimming removed 4 bases at V and 0 bases at J, with 13 bases between. CDR1 is MNHNS, CDR2 SASEGT, per germline. The DNA for the CDR3 is TGTGCCAGCAGTGCCGACCGTCTCACCTCCTACGAGCAGTACTTC. Translation: CASSADRLTSYEQYF.

V usage is TRBV19 and J usage is TRBJ1-5, with 9 bases that match TRBD1. Germline V gene data show CDR1 as LNHDA and CDR2 as SQIVND (reference sequence). With 5 bases clipped from V and 1 base from J, the junction kept 9 bases outside the gene matches. This CDR3 contains 17 residues. The CDR3 sequence: CASSVLWGQGSNQPQHF. CDR3 coding DNA: TGTGCCAGTAGTGTCCTCTGGGGACAGGGCAGCAATCAGCCCCAGCATTTT. The full variable domain, rest sourced from reference TRBV19 and TRBJ1-5, is DGGITQSPKYLFRKEGQNVTLSCEQNLNHDAMYWYRQDPGQGLRLIYYSQIVNDFQKGDIAEGYSVSREKKESFPLTVTSAQKNPTAFYLCASSVLWGQGSNQPQHFGDGTRLSIL.

The V and J genes are TRBV18 and TRBJ1-5, with D unclear. Germline V gene data show CDR1 as KGHSH and CDR2 as LQKENI. CDR3 length equals 15 residues. The V end was cut by 2 bases, the J end by 6 bases, with 14 bases between. The CDR3 sequence: CASSPESNPGQPQHF. DNA of the CDR3: TGTGCCAGCTCACCAGAATCCAACCCCGGTCAGCCCCAGCATTTT.

V usage is TRBV30 and J usage is TRBJ2-6; D gene ambiguous. The CDR3 spans 15 residues. The V gene's germline CDR1 is GTSNPN and CDR2 SVGIG (reference sequence). V dropped 2 bases and J dropped 1 base, with 9 bases sitting between them. CDR3: CAWSPLRSGANVLTF. CDR3 coding DNA: TGTGCCTGGAGTCCCCTCAGATCTGGGGCCAACGTCCTGACTTTC.

V usage is TRBV7-3 and J usage is TRBJ2-3; 7 bases are shared with TRBD2. Germline trimming cut 5 bases from V and 2 bases from J; bases unmatched to any gene: 7. The CDR3 runs 15 residues. The germline CDR1 and CDR2 sequences are SGHTA and FQGTGA. The CDR3 loop reads CASSLTSGDTDTQYF. The CDR3 nucleotides read TGTGCCAGCAGCCTTACAAGCGGGGACACAGATACGCAGTATTTT.

The rearrangement uses TRBV5-5 and TRBJ2-7, with 9 bases matching TRBD1. The junction had 7 bases not matched to a gene; V was cut back by 1 base and J by 2 bases. The CDR3 is 16 amino acids. Germline lookup yields CDR1 SGHKS and CDR2 YYEKEE (reference sequence). The CDR3: CASSLPTGGRTYEQYF. CDR3 nucleotides: TGTGCCAGCAGCTTGCCGACAGGGGGACGTACCTACGAGCAGTACTTC. Complete variable domain (other parts from reference TRBV5-5 and TRBJ2-7): DAGVTQSPTHLIKTRGQQVTLRCSPISGHKSVSWYQQVLGQGPQFIFQYYEKEERGRGNFPDRFSARQFPNYSSELNVNALLLGDSALYLCASSLPTGGRTYEQYFGPGTRLTVT.

The rearrangement joins TRBV5-1 to TRBJ1-2; 11 nucleotides match TRBD1. J gave up 8 bases and V 2 bases, and 5 bases lay outside the gene matches. Germline V gene data show CDR1 as SGHRS and CDR2 as YFSETQ. CDR3 length: 14 residues. CDR3 sequence (DNA): TGCGCCAGCAGCTTAGGACAGGGGGCGAGAGGCTACACCTTC. It specifies CASSLGQGARGYTF.

This clone has more than one count but fewer than ten. This chain connects TRBV27 to TRBJ2-7; TRBD2 is a possible D gene (5 bases). Between the trimmed V and J ends, which lost 4 bases and 6 bases, there was a span of 16 bases. The CDR3 sequence is 14 residues long. CDR1 MNHEY and CDR2 SMNVEV come from the germline V gene (reference sequence). CDR3 in DNA: TGTGCCAGCAGTTGGGCTAGCCCCACGAGCGAGCAGTACTTC. Amino acid sequence: CASSWASPTSEQYF.

Here the CDR3 DNA reads TGTGCCAGCAGTCGGACGGCGACTTACGAGCAGTACTTC. It encodes CASSRTATYEQYF. This chain links TRBV21-1 with TRBJ2-7. TRBV21-1 is noted as a pseudogene. The CDR3 runs 13 residues.

The chain is built from TRBV19 and TRBJ1-4, with D possibly TRBD1 on 6 matching bases. The germline V gene encodes CDR1 LNHDA and CDR2 SQIVND (reference sequence). V shed 4 bases and J shed 7 bases, with 16 bases lying between them. CDR3 length: 15 residues. CDR3 DNA: TGTGCCAGTAGTACCCCTGAGACAGGACTTGAAAAACTGTTTTTT. Protein product: CASSTPETGLEKLFF.

Only one count was recorded for this clone. The genes are TRBV14 and TRBJ2-5; TRBD2 is a possible D gene (5 bases). In germline, CDR1 is SGHDN, CDR2 FVKESK. The CDR3 loop spans 15 amino acids. The ends were cut back, 3 bases at V and 5 bases at J, with 16 bases in the middle. The DNA for the CDR3 is TGTGCCAGCAGCCAGCTGACATCGCGAGGGGAGACCCAGTACTTC. Protein: CASSQLTSRGETQYF. Full variable domain (rest looked up from reference TRBV14 and TRBJ2-5): EAGVTQFPSHSVIEKGQTVTLRCDPISGHDNLYWYRRVMGKEIKFLLHFVKESKQDESGMPNNRFLAERTGGTYSTLKVQPAELEDSGVYFCASSQLTSRGETQYFGPGTRLLVL.